A selection of T cell receptor beta chains follows, all from one sample in a study of read filtering for tumor transcriptome and immune sequencing. From the reads, TCRdb called clonotypes with MiXCR, one entry per CDR3 protein. The profile shows 40,000 to 50,000 distinct CDR3 sequences, about 19% of them singletons. Source material: a population of CD138-negative cells sorted from bone marrow. Every receptor here comes from a donor at least 40 years old with multiple myeloma. CDR3s include the opening cysteine and the closing phenylalanine or tryptophan. Fields, in order: D gene, clone size, V gene, J gene, CDR3 DNA, CDR3 protein. D genes are given only for firm matches. Clone size appears in some rows only: once, few, many, or a class for an expanded clone.

D gene: NA
clone size: NA
V gene: TRBV12-3/TRBV12-4
J gene: TRBJ1-1
CDR3 DNA: TGTGCCAGCAGCCTCACTGAAGCTTTCTTT
CDR3 protein: CASSLTEAFF

D gene: TRBD2
clone size: many
V gene: TRBV3-1
J gene: TRBJ2-1
CDR3 DNA: TGTGCCAGCAGCCAAGTTCCATCCCGGACTAGCGGGAACTACAATGAGCAGTTCTTC
CDR3 protein: CASSQVPSRTSGNYNEQFF

D gene: NA
clone size: many
V gene: TRBV19
J gene: TRBJ2-1
CDR3 DNA: TGTGCCAGTAGGAAGGGGCAGGGTATGAATGAGCAGTTCTTC
CDR3 protein: CASRKGQGMNEQFF

D gene: TRBD2
clone size: many
V gene: TRBV12-3/TRBV12-4
J gene: TRBJ2-1
CDR3 DNA: TGTGCCACCCAAAGCGGGACCAAGGGCTACAATGAGCAGTTCTTC
CDR3 protein: CATQSGTKGYNEQFF

D gene: NA
clone size: many
V gene: TRBV20-1
J gene: TRBJ2-2
CDR3 DNA: TGCAGTGCGGATAGCGGTACCGGGGAGCTGTTTTTT
CDR3 protein: CSADSGTGELFF

D gene: TRBD2
clone size: many
V gene: TRBV5-1
J gene: TRBJ2-7
CDR3 DNA: TGCGCCAGCAGCTTTGACGGGACTAGCTCCTACGAGCAGCACTTC
CDR3 protein: CASSFDGTSSYEQHF

D gene: TRBD2
clone size: many
V gene: TRBV15
J gene: TRBJ2-1
CDR3 DNA: TGTGCCACCAGCAGAACATACTTGGGGGGGGAAGGACAACCGAACTACAATGAGCAGTTCTTC
CDR3 protein: CATSRTYLGGEGQPNYNEQFF

D gene: TRBD1
clone size: many
V gene: TRBV29-1
J gene: TRBJ2-2
CDR3 DNA: TGCAGCGGAGGACAGGGTTTAACCGGGGAGCTGTTTTTT
CDR3 protein: CSGGQGLTGELFF

D gene: NA
clone size: many
V gene: TRBV19
J gene: TRBJ2-7
CDR3 DNA: TGTGCCAGTAGTATAGACATCTCCTACGAGCAGTACTTC
CDR3 protein: CASSIDISYEQYF

D gene: NA
clone size: many
V gene: TRBV29-1
J gene: TRBJ2-7
CDR3 DNA: TGCAGCGTTGCAGGGGCGCCAAATGTCCCATACGAGCAGTACTTC
CDR3 protein: CSVAGAPNVPYEQYF

D gene: NA
clone size: few
V gene: TRBV15
J gene: TRBJ1-5
CDR3 DNA: TGTGCCACCAGCAGAGGCGGAGGAGTTAGCAATCAGCCCCAGCATTTT
CDR3 protein: CATSRGGGVSNQPQHF

D gene: NA
clone size: many
V gene: TRBV30
J gene: TRBJ2-1
CDR3 DNA: TGTGCCTGGAGTGTTTCTAGCCGGTGGGGCGAGCAGTTCTTC
CDR3 protein: CAWSVSSRWGEQFF

D gene: NA
clone size: many
V gene: TRBV20-1
J gene: TRBJ1-1
CDR3 DNA: TGCAGTGCTAGTAATTGGGGTGTTTTCTTT
CDR3 protein: CSASNWGVFF

D gene: NA
clone size: many
V gene: TRBV2
J gene: TRBJ2-1
CDR3 DNA: TGTGCCAGCACAGGAAATGAGCAGTTCTTC
CDR3 protein: CASTGNEQFF

D gene: TRBD2
clone size: many
V gene: TRBV6-1
J gene: TRBJ2-7
CDR3 DNA: TGTGCCAGCAGGGTACTAGCGGGAGTGAAAGAGCAGTACTTC
CDR3 protein: CASRVLAGVKEQYF

D gene: NA
clone size: NA
V gene: TRBV12-5
J gene: TRBJ2-1
CDR3 DNA: TGTGCTAGTGGAAGGAAAGATAAGGGGGGAGGGCTCTACAATGAGCAGTTCTTC
CDR3 protein: CASGRKDKGGGLYNEQFF

D gene: NA
clone size: many
V gene: TRBV10-1
J gene: TRBJ2-3
CDR3 DNA: TGCGCCAGCAGCCGAGCGGAGGGAAGCACAGATACGCAGTATTTT
CDR3 protein: CASSRAEGSTDTQYF

D gene: NA
clone size: NA
V gene: TRBV19
J gene: TRBJ2-1
CDR3 DNA: TGTGCCACCACGGGCTACAATGAGCAGTTCTTC
CDR3 protein: CATTGYNEQFF

D gene: TRBD2
clone size: many
V gene: TRBV5-6
J gene: TRBJ2-6
CDR3 DNA: TGTGCCAGCAGCTTGGGTAGCGGGACGGCCGGGGCCAACGTCCTGACTTTC
CDR3 protein: CASSLGSGTAGANVLTF

D gene: TRBD1
clone size: many
V gene: TRBV2
J gene: TRBJ1-1
CDR3 DNA: TGTGCCAGCAGCTACTCAAGCACAGGGGTAGGCACTGAAGCTTTCTTT
CDR3 protein: CASSYSSTGVGTEAFF

D gene: NA
clone size: many
V gene: TRBV12-5
J gene: TRBJ2-1
CDR3 DNA: TGTGCTAGTGGTTTGGTTAGTGGGGGCTCTGGGAATGAGCAGTTCTTC
CDR3 protein: CASGLVSGGSGNEQFF

D gene: NA
clone size: many
V gene: TRBV6-5
J gene: TRBJ2-3
CDR3 DNA: TGTGCCAGCAGTTACTCGGGGGGCACAGATACGCAGTATTTT
CDR3 protein: CASSYSGGTDTQYF

D gene: NA
clone size: many
V gene: TRBV29-1
J gene: TRBJ1-1
CDR3 DNA: TGCAGCGGGCACCATAAGGACGGTGAAGCTTTCTTT
CDR3 protein: CSGHHKDGEAFF

D gene: NA
clone size: many
V gene: TRBV2
J gene: TRBJ2-6
CDR3 DNA: TGTGCCAGCAGTGAAGGGGGGCTCGGGGCCAACGTCCTGACTTTC
CDR3 protein: CASSEGGLGANVLTF

D gene: NA
clone size: many
V gene: TRBV7-9
J gene: TRBJ2-7
CDR3 DNA: TGTGCCAGCAGCTTAGTAACAGAGACCTACGAGCAGTACTTC
CDR3 protein: CASSLVTETYEQYF

D gene: TRBD2
clone size: many
V gene: TRBV7-2
J gene: TRBJ2-4
CDR3 DNA: TGTGCCAGCAGCTTGGGACTAGCGGTAGCCAAAAACATTCAGTACTTC
CDR3 protein: CASSLGLAVAKNIQYF

D gene: NA
clone size: medium-sized
V gene: TRBV4-2
J gene: TRBJ2-7
CDR3 DNA: TGCGCCAGCAGCCAAGATCGCCGTTACGAGCAGTACTTC
CDR3 protein: CASSQDRRYEQYF

D gene: NA
clone size: medium-sized
V gene: TRBV7-9
J gene: TRBJ2-1
CDR3 DNA: TGTGCCAGCGGCCCCATAAGCTCCTACAATGAGCAGTTCTTC
CDR3 protein: CASGPISSYNEQFF

D gene: TRBD2
clone size: many
V gene: TRBV7-2
J gene: TRBJ2-5
CDR3 DNA: TGTGCCAGCAGCTTAGCAACTAGCGGGAGTGAGACCCAGTACTTC
CDR3 protein: CASSLATSGSETQYF

D gene: NA
clone size: many
V gene: TRBV18
J gene: TRBJ2-1
CDR3 DNA: TGTGCCAGCTCCCAAGGGACCCTGAACAATGAGCAGTTCTTC
CDR3 protein: CASSQGTLNNEQFF

D gene: TRBD2
clone size: many
V gene: TRBV5-1
J gene: TRBJ2-7
CDR3 DNA: TGCGCCAGCAGCGGGAGCGGGGCTCCCTACGAGCAGTACTTC
CDR3 protein: CASSGSGAPYEQYF

D gene: NA
clone size: many
V gene: TRBV5-1
J gene: TRBJ1-2
CDR3 DNA: TGCGCCAGCAGCTTGAACACCTATGGCTACACCTTC
CDR3 protein: CASSLNTYGYTF

D gene: TRBD1
clone size: NA
V gene: TRBV20-1
J gene: TRBJ1-1
CDR3 DNA: TGCAGTGCCCTACGCGGACAGGGGAGCACTGAAGCTTTCTTT
CDR3 protein: CSALRGQGSTEAFF

D gene: TRBD1
clone size: many
V gene: TRBV12-5
J gene: TRBJ1-1
CDR3 DNA: TGTGCTAGTGGTTTCCTCCTCGGGACAGGGGACACTGAAGCTTTCTTT
CDR3 protein: CASGFLLGTGDTEAFF

D gene: TRBD1
clone size: many
V gene: TRBV6-6
J gene: TRBJ1-6
CDR3 DNA: TGTGCCGGACAGGGGGCGAATAATTCACCCCTCCACTTT
CDR3 protein: CAGQGANNSPLHF

D gene: NA
clone size: many
V gene: TRBV3-2
J gene: TRBJ2-2
CDR3 DNA: TGTGCCAGCAGCCAAGATTTATCGGGAGGGCCAAGCACCGGGGAGCTGTTTTTT
CDR3 protein: CASSQDLSGGPSTGELFF

D gene: TRBD2
clone size: many
V gene: TRBV9
J gene: TRBJ2-1
CDR3 DNA: TGTGCCAGCAGTTTAGCGGGAGGAGGTGATGAGCAGTTCTTC
CDR3 protein: CASSLAGGGDEQFF

D gene: NA
clone size: NA
V gene: TRBV5-5
J gene: TRBJ1-2
CDR3 DNA: TGTGCCAGCAGCTTGTCGGCAGGGGCATATGGCTACACCTTC
CDR3 protein: CASSLSAGAYGYTF

D gene: NA
clone size: many
V gene: TRBV19
J gene: TRBJ2-7
CDR3 DNA: TGTGCCAGTAGTATAGATGTAGCCGGTAACTCCTACGAGCAGTACTTC
CDR3 protein: CASSIDVAGNSYEQYF

D gene: NA
clone size: many
V gene: TRBV29-1
J gene: TRBJ2-5
CDR3 DNA: TGCAGCGTTGAAAGGGGGGCTCAAGAGACCCAGTACTTC
CDR3 protein: CSVERGAQETQYF

D gene: TRBD1
clone size: NA
V gene: TRBV12-3/TRBV12-4
J gene: TRBJ1-2
CDR3 DNA: TGTGCCAGCAGTTTCCGGCAGGGGGCCAACTATGGCTACACCTTC
CDR3 protein: CASSFRQGANYGYTF

D gene: NA
clone size: many
V gene: TRBV30
J gene: TRBJ2-1
CDR3 DNA: TGTGCCTGGAGTATAGGACTCTTGGGCGGCAATGAGCAGTTCTTC
CDR3 protein: CAWSIGLLGGNEQFF

D gene: NA
clone size: many
V gene: TRBV19
J gene: TRBJ2-6
CDR3 DNA: TGTGCCAGTAGTATGCTTCAGGGGCCCGGGGCCAACGTCCTGACTTTC
CDR3 protein: CASSMLQGPGANVLTF

D gene: NA
clone size: many
V gene: TRBV7-9
J gene: TRBJ2-5
CDR3 DNA: TGTGCCAGCAGCCCCCCCCCGCAAGAGACCCAGTACTTC
CDR3 protein: CASSPPPQETQYF

D gene: NA
clone size: few
V gene: TRBV6-5
J gene: TRBJ2-1
CDR3 DNA: TGTGCCAGCGCCGACCCCTACAATGAGCAGTTCTTC
CDR3 protein: CASADPYNEQFF

D gene: NA
clone size: NA
V gene: TRBV10-2
J gene: TRBJ1-1
CDR3 DNA: TGCGCCAGCAGTGGCTATTTGATTAGGCCTGAAGCTTGCTTT
CDR3 protein: CASSGYLIRPEACF

D gene: NA
clone size: many
V gene: TRBV5-1
J gene: TRBJ2-6
CDR3 DNA: TGCGCCAGCAGCTTGGAAGCGGGCTCTGGGGCCAACGTCCTGACTTTC
CDR3 protein: CASSLEAGSGANVLTF

D gene: TRBD1
clone size: many
V gene: TRBV10-3
J gene: TRBJ1-1
CDR3 DNA: TGTGCCATCAGCTCGGACAGGGGGAACACTGAAGCTTTCTTT
CDR3 protein: CAISSDRGNTEAFF

D gene: NA
clone size: many
V gene: TRBV7-8
J gene: TRBJ2-1
CDR3 DNA: TGTGCCAGCAGCCCTAATCAGAAGTACGATGAGCAGTTCTTC
CDR3 protein: CASSPNQKYDEQFF

D gene: TRBD1
clone size: NA
V gene: TRBV19
J gene: TRBJ1-5
CDR3 DNA: TGTGCCAGTAAAGCGACAGGGAATCAGCCCCAGCATTTT
CDR3 protein: CASKATGNQPQHF

D gene: NA
clone size: many
V gene: TRBV29-1
J gene: TRBJ2-1
CDR3 DNA: TGCAGCGTTGAAGGTTTCGGGGATGAGCAGTTCTTC
CDR3 protein: CSVEGFGDEQFF

D gene: NA
clone size: many
V gene: TRBV5-1
J gene: TRBJ1-1
CDR3 DNA: TGCGCCAGCAGCCTACAGAACACTGAAGCTTTCTTT
CDR3 protein: CASSLQNTEAFF

D gene: NA
clone size: many
V gene: TRBV20-1
J gene: TRBJ2-7
CDR3 DNA: TGCAGTGCTTCAAGGACCGGGACGAGTCCCTACGAGCAGTACTTC
CDR3 protein: CSASRTGTSPYEQYF

D gene: NA
clone size: many
V gene: TRBV19
J gene: TRBJ1-5
CDR3 DNA: TGTGCCAGTAGTATCTCTCAGGGCAGGGTAGGTGGTCAGCCCCAGCATTTT
CDR3 protein: CASSISQGRVGGQPQHF

D gene: NA
clone size: NA
V gene: TRBV6-5
J gene: TRBJ2-1
CDR3 DNA: TGTGTCAGCAGTTACTCCCTAACTGTAAGGGATGAGCAGTTCTTC
CDR3 protein: CVSSYSLTVRDEQFF

D gene: NA
clone size: few
V gene: TRBV4-2
J gene: TRBJ2-7
CDR3 DNA: TGTGCCAGCAGCCAACCGGACTACGAGCAGTACTTC
CDR3 protein: CASSQPDYEQYF

D gene: TRBD2
clone size: many
V gene: TRBV7-2
J gene: TRBJ2-1
CDR3 DNA: TGTGCCAGCACGACTAGCGGGGTTAAGGATGAGCAGTTCTTC
CDR3 protein: CASTTSGVKDEQFF

D gene: NA
clone size: many
V gene: TRBV10-3
J gene: TRBJ2-1
CDR3 DNA: TGTGCCATCAGTGAGCTTATGAATGAGCAGTTCTTC
CDR3 protein: CAISELMNEQFF

D gene: NA
clone size: many
V gene: TRBV29-1
J gene: TRBJ1-2
CDR3 DNA: TGCAGCGTTGTAGGCCAAGTCGATGGCTACACCTTC
CDR3 protein: CSVVGQVDGYTF